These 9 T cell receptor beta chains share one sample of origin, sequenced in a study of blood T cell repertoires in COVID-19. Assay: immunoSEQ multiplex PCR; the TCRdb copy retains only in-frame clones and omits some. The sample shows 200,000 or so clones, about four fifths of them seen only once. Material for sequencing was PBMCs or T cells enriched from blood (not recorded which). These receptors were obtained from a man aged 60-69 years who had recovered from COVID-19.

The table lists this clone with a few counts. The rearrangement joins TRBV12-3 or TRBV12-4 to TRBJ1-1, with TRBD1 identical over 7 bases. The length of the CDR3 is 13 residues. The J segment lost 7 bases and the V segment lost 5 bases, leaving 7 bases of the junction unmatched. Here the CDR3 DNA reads TGTGCCAGCAGTAGACGACAGGGCTTTGAAGCTTTCTTT. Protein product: CASSRRQGFEAFF.

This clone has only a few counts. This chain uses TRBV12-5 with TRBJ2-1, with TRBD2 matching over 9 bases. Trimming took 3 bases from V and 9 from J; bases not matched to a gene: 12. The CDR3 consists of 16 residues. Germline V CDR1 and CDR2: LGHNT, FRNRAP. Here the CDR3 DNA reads TGTGCTAGTGGTTTTATGGCTAGCGGGGTAATCGTTGAGCAGTTCTTC. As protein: CASGFMASGVIVEQFF.

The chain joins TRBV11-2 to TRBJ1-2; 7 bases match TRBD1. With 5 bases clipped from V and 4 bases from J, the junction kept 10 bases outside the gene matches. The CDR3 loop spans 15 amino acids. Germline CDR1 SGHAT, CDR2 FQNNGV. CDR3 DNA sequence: TGTGCCAGCAGCCCCCCCGGAGGGACAGCCTATGGCTACACCTTC. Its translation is CASSPPGGTAYGYTF.

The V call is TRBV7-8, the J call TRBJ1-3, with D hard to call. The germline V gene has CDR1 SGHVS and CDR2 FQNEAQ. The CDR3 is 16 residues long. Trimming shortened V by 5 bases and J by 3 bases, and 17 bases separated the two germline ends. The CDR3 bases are TGTGCCAGCAGCGTCACCCCTAGAGGCCGTGGAAACACCATATATTTT. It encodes CASSVTPRGRGNTIYF.

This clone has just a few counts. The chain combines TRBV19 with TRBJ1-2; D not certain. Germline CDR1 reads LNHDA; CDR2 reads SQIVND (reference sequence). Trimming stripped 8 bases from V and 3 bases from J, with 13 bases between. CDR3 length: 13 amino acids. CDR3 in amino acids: CASGAPGYYGYTF. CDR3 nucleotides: TGTGCCAGTGGTGCCCCGGGATACTATGGCTACACCTTC.

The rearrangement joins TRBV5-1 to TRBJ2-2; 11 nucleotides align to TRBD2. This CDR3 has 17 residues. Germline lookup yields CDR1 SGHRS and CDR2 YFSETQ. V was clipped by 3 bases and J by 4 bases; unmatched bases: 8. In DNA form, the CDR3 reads TGCGCCAGCAGCTCGCAACTAGCGGGGGCCCCCACCGGGGAGCTGTTTTTT. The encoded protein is CASSSQLAGAPTGELFF.

CDR3 DNA sequence: TGTGCCAGCAGTGAACGAACAGGGGGGATAAGGTACGAGCAGTACTTC. It translates to CASSERTGGIRYEQYF. The genes are TRBV6-1 and TRBJ2-7; 8 bases are a match to TRBD1. Germline V lookup: CDR1 MNHNS, CDR2 SASEGT. Trimming at V came to 2 bases and at J to 4 bases, leaving 10 bases not matched to a gene. The CDR3 has 16 amino acids.

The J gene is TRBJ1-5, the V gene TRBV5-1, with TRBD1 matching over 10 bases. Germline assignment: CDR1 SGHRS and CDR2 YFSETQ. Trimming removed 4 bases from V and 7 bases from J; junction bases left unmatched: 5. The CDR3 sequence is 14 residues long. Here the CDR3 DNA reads TGCGCCAGCAGCCCAGGACAGGGGGTACAGCCCCAGCATTTT. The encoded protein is CASSPGQGVQPQHF.

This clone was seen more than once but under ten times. Here the CDR3 DNA reads TGTGCCAGCAGCTTGCCGAACCTGAGTGAAGCTTTCTTT. Translation: CASSLPNLSEAFF. The V call is TRBV11-3, the J call TRBJ1-1; D remains ambiguous. The ends were cut back, 3 bases at V and 7 bases at J, with 12 bases in the middle. The V gene's germline CDR1 is SGHNT and CDR2 YENEEA. This CDR3 spans 13 amino acids.